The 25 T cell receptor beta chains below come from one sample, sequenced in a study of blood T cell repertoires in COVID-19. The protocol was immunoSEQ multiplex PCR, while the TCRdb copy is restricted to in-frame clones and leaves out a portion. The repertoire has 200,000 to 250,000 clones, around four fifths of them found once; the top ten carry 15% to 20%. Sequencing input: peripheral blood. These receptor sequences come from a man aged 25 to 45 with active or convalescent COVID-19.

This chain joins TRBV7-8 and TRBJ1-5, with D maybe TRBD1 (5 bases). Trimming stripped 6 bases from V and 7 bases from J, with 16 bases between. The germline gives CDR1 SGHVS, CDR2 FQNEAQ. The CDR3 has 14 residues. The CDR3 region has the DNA TGTGCCAGCAGGCCAGCAGGGCCTGGGCAGCCCCAGCATTTT. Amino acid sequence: CASRPAGPGQPQHF.

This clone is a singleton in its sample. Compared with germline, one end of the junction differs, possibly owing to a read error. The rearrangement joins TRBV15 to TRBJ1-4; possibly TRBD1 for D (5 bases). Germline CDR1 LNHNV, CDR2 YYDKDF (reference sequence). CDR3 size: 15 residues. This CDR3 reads CATSRDRGGNEELFF. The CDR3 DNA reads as TGTGCCACCAGCAGAGATCGGGGGGGGAATGAAGAACTGTTTTTT.

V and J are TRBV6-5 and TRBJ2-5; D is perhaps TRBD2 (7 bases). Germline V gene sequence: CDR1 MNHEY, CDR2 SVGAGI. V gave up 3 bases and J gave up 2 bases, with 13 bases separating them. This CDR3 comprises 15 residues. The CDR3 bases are TGTGCCAGCAGTTATTTGGCGGGGGCGCAAGAGACCCAGTACTTC. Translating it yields CASSYLAGAQETQYF.

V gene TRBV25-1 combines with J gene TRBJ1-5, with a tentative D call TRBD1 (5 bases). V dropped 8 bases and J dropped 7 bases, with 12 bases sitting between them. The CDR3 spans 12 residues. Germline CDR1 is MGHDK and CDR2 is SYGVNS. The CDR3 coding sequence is TGTGCCAGCCTAGGGGTAGGGCAGCCCCAGCATTTT. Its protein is CASLGVGQPQHF.

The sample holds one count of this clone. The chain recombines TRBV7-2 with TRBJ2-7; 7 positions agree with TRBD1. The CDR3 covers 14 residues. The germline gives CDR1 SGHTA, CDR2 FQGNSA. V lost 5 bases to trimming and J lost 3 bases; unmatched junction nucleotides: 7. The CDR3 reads CASSPRQGYYEQYF. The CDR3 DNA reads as TGTGCCAGCAGCCCCCGACAGGGATACTACGAGCAGTACTTC.

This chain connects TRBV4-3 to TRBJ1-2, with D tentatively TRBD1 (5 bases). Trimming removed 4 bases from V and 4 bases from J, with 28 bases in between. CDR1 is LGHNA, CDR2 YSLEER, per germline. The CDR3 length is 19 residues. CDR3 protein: CASSPGLKGGGIVLYGYTF. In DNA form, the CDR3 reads TGCGCCAGCAGCCCAGGGCTTAAGGGTGGAGGGATAGTGCTCTATGGCTACACCTTC.

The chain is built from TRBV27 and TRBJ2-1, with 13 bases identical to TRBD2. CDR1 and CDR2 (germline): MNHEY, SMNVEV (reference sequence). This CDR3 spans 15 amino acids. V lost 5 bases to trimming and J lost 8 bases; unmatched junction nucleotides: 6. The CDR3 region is CASSPWTSGSHEQFF. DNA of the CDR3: TGTGCCAGCAGTCCCTGGACTAGCGGGAGCCATGAGCAGTTCTTC.

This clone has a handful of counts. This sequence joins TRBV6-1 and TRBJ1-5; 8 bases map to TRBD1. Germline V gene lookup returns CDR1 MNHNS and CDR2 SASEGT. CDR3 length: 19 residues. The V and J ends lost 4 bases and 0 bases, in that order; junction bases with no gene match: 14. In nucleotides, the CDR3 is TGTGCCAGCAGTGGGATGATACAGGGGGTAAAAAATAGCAATCAGCCCCAGCATTTT. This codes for CASSGMIQGVKNSNQPQHF.

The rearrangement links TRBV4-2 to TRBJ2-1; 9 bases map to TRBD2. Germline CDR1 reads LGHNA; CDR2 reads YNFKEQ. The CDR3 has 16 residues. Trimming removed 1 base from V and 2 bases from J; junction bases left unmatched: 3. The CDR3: CASSQALAGTYNEQFF. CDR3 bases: TGTGCCAGCAGCCAAGCCCTAGCGGGGACCTACAATGAGCAGTTCTTC.

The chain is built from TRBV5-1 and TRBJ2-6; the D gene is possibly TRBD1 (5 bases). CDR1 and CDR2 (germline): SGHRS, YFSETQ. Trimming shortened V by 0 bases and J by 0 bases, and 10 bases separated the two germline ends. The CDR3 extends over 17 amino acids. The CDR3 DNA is TGCGCCAGCAGCTTGGCCAGGGCCAGCTCTGGGGCCAACGTCCTGACTTTC. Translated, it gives CASSLARASSGANVLTF.

CDR3 loop: CASSASSAYNEQFF. The CDR3 DNA is TGTGCCAGTAGTGCCTCCAGCGCATACAATGAGCAGTTCTTC. The chain couples TRBV19 to TRBJ2-1; D not resolved. Per the germline V gene, CDR1 is LNHDA and CDR2 is SQIVND (reference sequence). V lost 5 bases, J lost 4 bases, and 12 bases lay in between. This CDR3 comprises 14 residues. Combining the CDR3 with reference TRBV19 and TRBJ2-1 gives the whole variable domain DGGITQSPKYLFRKEGQNVTLSCEQNLNHDAMYWYRQDPGQGLRLIYYSQIVNDFQKGDIAEGYSVSREKKESFPLTVTSAQKNPTAFYLCASSASSAYNEQFFGPGTRLTVL.

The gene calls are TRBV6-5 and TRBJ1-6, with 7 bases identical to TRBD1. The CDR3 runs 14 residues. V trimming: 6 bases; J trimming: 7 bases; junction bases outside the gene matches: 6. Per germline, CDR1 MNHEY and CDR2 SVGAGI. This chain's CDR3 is CASRGGQWNSPLHF. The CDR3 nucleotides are TGTGCCAGCAGAGGGGGACAGTGGAATTCACCCCTCCACTTT.

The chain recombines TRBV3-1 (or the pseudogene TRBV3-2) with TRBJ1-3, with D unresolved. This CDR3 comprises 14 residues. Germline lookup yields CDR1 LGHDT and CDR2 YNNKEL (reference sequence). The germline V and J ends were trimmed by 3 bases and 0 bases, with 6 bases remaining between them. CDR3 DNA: TGTGCCAGCAGCCAGAGAAGCTCTGGAAACACCATATATTTT. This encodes CASSQRSSGNTIYF.

This CDR3 reads CASSLGLSGSSYNEQFF. Here the CDR3 DNA reads TGTGCCAGCAGTCTTGGGCTTAGCGGGAGTTCCTACAATGAGCAGTTCTTC. The chain employs TRBV6-2 or TRBV6-3 and TRBJ2-1, with 9 nucleotides matching TRBD2. The CDR3 totals 17 residues. The germline V gene has CDR1 MNHEY and CDR2 SVGEGT. After removal of 5 bases from V and 1 base from J, the junction contained 9 bases not matched to a gene.

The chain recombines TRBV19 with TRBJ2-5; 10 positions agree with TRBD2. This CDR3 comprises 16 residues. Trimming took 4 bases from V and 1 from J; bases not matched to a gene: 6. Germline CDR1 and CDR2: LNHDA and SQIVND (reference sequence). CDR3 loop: CASSKSSGGAQETQYF. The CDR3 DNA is TGTGCCAGTAGTAAGTCTAGCGGGGGAGCCCAAGAGACCCAGTACTTC. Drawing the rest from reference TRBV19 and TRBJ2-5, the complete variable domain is DGGITQSPKYLFRKEGQNVTLSCEQNLNHDAMYWYRQDPGQGLRLIYYSQIVNDFQKGDIAEGYSVSREKKESFPLTVTSAQKNPTAFYLCASSKSSGGAQETQYFGPGTRLLVL.

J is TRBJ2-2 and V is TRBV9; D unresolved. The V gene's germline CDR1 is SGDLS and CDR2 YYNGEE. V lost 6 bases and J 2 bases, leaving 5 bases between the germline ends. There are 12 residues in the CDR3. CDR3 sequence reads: CASNLNTGELFF. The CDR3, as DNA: TGTGCCAGCAACCTAAACACCGGGGAGCTGTTTTTT.

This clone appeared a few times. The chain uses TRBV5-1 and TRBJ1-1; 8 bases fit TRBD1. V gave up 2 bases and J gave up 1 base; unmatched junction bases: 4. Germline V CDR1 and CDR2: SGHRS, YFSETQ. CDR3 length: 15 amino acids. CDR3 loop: CASSLTGGRNTEAFF. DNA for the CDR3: TGCGCCAGCAGCTTAACAGGGGGGCGGAACACTGAAGCTTTCTTT. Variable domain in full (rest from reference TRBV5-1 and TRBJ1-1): KAGVTQTPRYLIKTRGQQVTLSCSPISGHRSVSWYQQTPGQGLQFLFEYFSETQRNKGNFPGRFSGRQFSNSRSEMNVSTLELGDSALYLCASSLTGGRNTEAFFGQGTRLTVV.

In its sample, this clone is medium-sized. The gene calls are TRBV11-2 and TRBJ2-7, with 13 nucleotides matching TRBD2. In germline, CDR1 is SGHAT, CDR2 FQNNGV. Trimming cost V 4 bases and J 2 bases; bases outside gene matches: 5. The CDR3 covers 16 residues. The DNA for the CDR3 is TGTGCCAGCAGCTGGACGGGACTAGCGGGGACCTACGAGCAGTACTTC. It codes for CASSWTGLAGTYEQYF.

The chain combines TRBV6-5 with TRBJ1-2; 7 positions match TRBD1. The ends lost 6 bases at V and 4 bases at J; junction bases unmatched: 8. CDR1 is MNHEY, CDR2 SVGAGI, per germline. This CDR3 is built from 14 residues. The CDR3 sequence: CASRPPGTAYGYTF. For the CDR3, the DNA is TGTGCCAGCAGACCCCCTGGGACAGCCTATGGCTACACCTTC.

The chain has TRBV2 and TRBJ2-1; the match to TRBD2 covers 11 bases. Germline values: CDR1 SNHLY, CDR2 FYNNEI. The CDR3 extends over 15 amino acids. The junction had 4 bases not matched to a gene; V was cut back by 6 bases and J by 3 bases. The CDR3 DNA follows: TGTGCCAGCAGCTCCGGGACTAGCGGCTACAATGAGCAGTTCTTC. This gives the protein CASSSGTSGYNEQFF.

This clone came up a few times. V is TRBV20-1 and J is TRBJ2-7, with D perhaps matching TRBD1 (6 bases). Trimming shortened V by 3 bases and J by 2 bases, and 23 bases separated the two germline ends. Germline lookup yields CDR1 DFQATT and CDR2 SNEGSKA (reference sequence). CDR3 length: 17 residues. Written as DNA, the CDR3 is TGCAGTGCTAGTGTACCTCGGACAGCAAAAACGCCCTACGAGCAGTACTTC. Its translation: CSASVPRTAKTPYEQYF.

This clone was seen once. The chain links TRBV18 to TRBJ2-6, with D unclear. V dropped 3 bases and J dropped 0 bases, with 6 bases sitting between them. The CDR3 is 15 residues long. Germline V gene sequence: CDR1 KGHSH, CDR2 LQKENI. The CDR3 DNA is TGTGCCAGCTCACCCGCTATCTCTGGGGCCAACGTCCTGACTTTC. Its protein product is CASSPAISGANVLTF. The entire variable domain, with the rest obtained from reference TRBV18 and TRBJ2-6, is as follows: NAGVMQNPRHLVRRRGQEARLRCSPMKGHSHVYWYRQLPEEGLKFMVYLQKENIIDESGMPKERFSAEFPKEGPSILRIQQVVRGDSAAYFCASSPAISGANVLTFGAGSRLTVL.

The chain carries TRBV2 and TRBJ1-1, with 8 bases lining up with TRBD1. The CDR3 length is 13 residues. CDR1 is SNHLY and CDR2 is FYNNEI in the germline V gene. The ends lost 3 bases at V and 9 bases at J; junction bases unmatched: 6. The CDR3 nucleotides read TGTGCCAGCAGTGATACAGGGGGAAGGAAAGCTTTCTTT. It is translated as CASSDTGGRKAFF. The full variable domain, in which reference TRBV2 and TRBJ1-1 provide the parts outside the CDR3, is EPEVTQTPSHQVTQMGQEVILRCVPISNHLYFYWYRQILGQKVEFLVSFYNNEISEKSEIFDDQFSVERPDGSNFTLKIRSTKLEDSAMYFCASSDTGGRKAFFGQGTRLTVV.

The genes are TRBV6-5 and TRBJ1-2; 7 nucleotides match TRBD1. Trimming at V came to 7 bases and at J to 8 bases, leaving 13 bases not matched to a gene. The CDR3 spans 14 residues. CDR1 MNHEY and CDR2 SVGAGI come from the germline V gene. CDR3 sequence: CASNVRQGSVGYTF. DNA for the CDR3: TGTGCCAGCAACGTCAGACAGGGAAGTGTCGGCTACACCTTC.

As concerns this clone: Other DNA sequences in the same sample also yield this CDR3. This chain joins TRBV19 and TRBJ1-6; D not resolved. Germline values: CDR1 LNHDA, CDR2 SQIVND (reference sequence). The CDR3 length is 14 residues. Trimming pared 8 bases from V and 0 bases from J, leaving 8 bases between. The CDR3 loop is CASSFSSYNSPLHF. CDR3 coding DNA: TGTGCCAGTTCCTTTAGCTCCTATAATTCACCCCTCCACTTT.